Detailed here is one T cell receptor (beta chain). The clone's antigen remains unknown. Base qualities are not provided; no much larger clone lies one nucleotide away. This sample was taken from a study of blood T cell repertoires in COVID-19 (dated by TCRdb to 2018 to 2021). With respect to the entire study: Samples from collaborators originated in the United States, Italy and Spain and spanned both the acute and convalescent phases of COVID-19. The material from the prospective study consisted of cDNA or gDNA derived from T cells, B-cell-depleted T cells, or PBMCs. Deeply sampled blood TCRbeta repertoires from subjects exposed to, actively infected with, or recovered from COVID-19 were included in the dataset. The repertoires were released in a freely available public database meant as a resource for research on the immune response to SARS-CoV-2. The samples were drawn from the first 160 participants of the ongoing ImmuneRACE study and from roughly 1,300 subjects provided by 6 global collaborators. A de-identified subject ID, COVID-19 status, age in years and sex were almost always included in the sample metadata. Where available, HLA class I and class II types were taken from metadata supplied by the sample provider and were not determined by assay-based typing. The investigation overall reported the following: How much clinical and demographic metadata was included differed by source and by participant, and the metadata was provided uncurated.

Each collaborating institution followed its own protocols to collect whole blood in K2EDTA tubes. For TCRbeta analysis, collaborators shipped samples in one of three forms: frozen whole blood, isolated PBMCs, or DNA extracted from either of those sample types. The germline V gene (reference sequence) provides CDR1 MNHEY and CDR2 SMNVEV. The CDR3 covers 13 residues, taking in both the cysteine and the phenylalanine. The read is trimmed to its CDR3 DNA, 39 bases read in frame from base 1. Trimming at the junction amounts to 7 bases on V and 1 base on J, and the germline ends lie 10 bases apart. TCRbeta CDR3 regions were amplified from genomic DNA using the immunoSEQ Assay, a bias-controlled multiplex PCR. The published analysis was carried out like this. Within the assay, amplification of reference gene primers was used to estimate how many nucleated cells each sample contained. Sequence reads were collapsed and filtered to measure the absolute abundance of every unique TCRbeta CDR3 rearrangement. Productive Simpson clonality was computed per sample as the square root of Simpson's diversity index over productive rearrangements. Here the immuneACCESS table is served through TCRdb, limited to in-frame sequences with V and J called. Missing clones are a known gap in these copies; in checked studies unresolved V genes cover under half, and the rest lacks a known reason. That table gives V, J and clone size, and the DNA gave D and trimming. This sample comprises roughly 79,000 clones, 82% of them detected only once. The ten most abundant clones make up approximately 7.3% of the sample.

The sample consisted of peripheral blood. The clonotype comes from a human donor in a cohort sampled during active COVID-19. The V and J segments used are TRBV27 and TRBJ1-1, with TRBD1 tentatively as D gene (5 bases match). In nucleotides, the sequence is TGTGCCAGCACGGGGGTACCGAACACTGAAGCTTTCTTT. This sequence encodes CASTGVPNTEAFF.